These 27 T cell receptor beta chains were sequenced from one sample in a study of blood T cell repertoires in COVID-19. Measured with immunoSEQ multiplex PCR; TCRdb has only the in-frame clones, and not every one. The sample has about 130,000 clones; around nine tenths are singletons. Sample: peripheral blood. The origin of the receptors is a man aged 55-75 years with COVID-19, enrolled during active disease.

The J gene is TRBJ2-1, the V gene TRBV28; D call uncertain. Trimming stripped 1 base from V and 6 bases from J, with 7 bases between. Per the germline V gene, CDR1 is MDHEN and CDR2 is SYDVKM. CDR3 length: 13 residues. The DNA for the CDR3 is TGTGCCAGCAGTTTATCTAGAGGCAATGAGCAGTTCTTC. Translating gives CASSLSRGNEQFF. The variable domain in full, completed from reference TRBV28 and TRBJ2-1, reads DVKVTQSSRYLVKRTGEKVFLECVQDMDHENMFWYRQDPGLGLRLIYFSYDVKMKEKGDIPEGYSVSREKKERFSLILESASTNQTSMYLCASSLSRGNEQFFGPGTRLTVL.

The chain joins TRBV6-1 to TRBJ2-5; 7 bases are a match to TRBD1. There are 15 residues in the CDR3. Germline CDR1 is MNHNS and CDR2 is SASEGT. The J segment lost 5 bases and the V segment lost 1 base, leaving 7 bases of the junction unmatched. The CDR3 DNA sequence: TGTGCCAGCAGTGAAGTTAACAGGGGTGTTGAGACCCAGTACTTC. Translating it yields CASSEVNRGVETQYF.

In its sample, this clone was seen once. This sequence joins TRBV15 and TRBJ1-2; D not resolved. The CDR3 has 14 residues. The germline V and J ends were trimmed by 0 bases and 3 bases, with 8 bases remaining between them. The germline gives CDR1 LNHNV, CDR2 YYDKDF (reference sequence). The CDR3 nucleotides are TGTGCCACCAGCAGAGATCGGCAGGACTATGGCTACACCTTC. Translation: CATSRDRQDYGYTF.

The rearrangement uses TRBV28 and TRBJ2-2; 11 positions match TRBD2. CDR3 length equals 17 residues. Germline V CDR1 and CDR2: MDHEN, SYDVKM. V was pared by 6 bases and J by 2 bases, with 8 bases of the junction left unmatched. CDR3 in amino acids: CASSRTSGGVNTGELFF. CDR3 nucleotide sequence: TGTGCCAGCAGCCGAACTAGCGGGGGAGTCAACACCGGGGAGCTGTTTTTT.

CDR3 coding DNA: TGTGCCAGCAGCGACGGACACACCACTGAAGCTTTCTTT. Protein product: CASSDGHTTEAFF. V gene TRBV7-8 combines with J gene TRBJ1-1; tentatively, D is TRBD1 (5 bases). The germline V gene has CDR1 SGHVS and CDR2 FQNEAQ. The CDR3 has 13 residues. V gave up 5 bases and J gave up 4 bases, with 11 bases separating them.

V gene TRBV7-9 combines with J gene TRBJ2-7; TRBD1 aligns across 9 bases. V lost 5 bases and J lost 4; bases outside the gene matches: 6. CDR1 SEHNR and CDR2 FQNEAQ come from the germline V gene (reference sequence). This CDR3 has 14 amino acids. CDR3 residues: CASSPRDRDYEQYF. In DNA form, the CDR3 reads TGTGCCAGCAGCCCCCGGGACAGGGATTACGAGCAGTACTTC.

This chain uses TRBV11-2 with TRBJ1-3; 10 bases map to TRBD1. Germline assignment: CDR1 SGHAT and CDR2 FQNNGV. The CDR3 contains 14 residues. J lost 9 bases, V lost 2 bases, and 4 bases had no gene match. The CDR3 DNA is TGTGCCAGCAGCTTACCCGGACAGGGGGGCACCATATATTTT. It specifies CASSLPGQGGTIYF. Supplemented by reference TRBV11-2 and TRBJ1-3, the full variable domain reads EAGVAQSPRYKIIEKRQSVAFWCNPISGHATLYWYQQILGQGPKLLIQFQNNGVVDDSQLPKDRFSAERLKGVDSTLKIQPAKLEDSAVYLCASSLPGQGGTIYFGEGSWLTVV.

The chain combines TRBV6-5 with TRBJ2-7, with 9 bases lining up with TRBD1. V shed 6 bases and J 11 bases; nucleotides not matched to a gene: 14. This CDR3 spans 14 amino acids. The germline V gene encodes CDR1 MNHEY and CDR2 SVGAGI. CDR3 bases: TGTGCCAGCAGCGTTATCCGGGACAGGGCTTTTGAGTACTTC. Residues: CASSVIRDRAFEYF.

The rearrangement uses TRBV19 and TRBJ1-4, with D perhaps matching TRBD1 (5 bases). Germline V CDR1 and CDR2: LNHDA, SQIVND (reference sequence). V was cut by 5 bases and J by 7 bases, with 14 bases left in between. The CDR3 is made up of 14 amino acids. CDR3 bases: TGTGCCAGTAGTGAACGGGGGAGGGGTGAAAAACTGTTTTTT. Translating gives CASSERGRGEKLFF.

DNA of the CDR3: TGCGCCAGCAGCTTCGGGACACGGGGGGCCAACTATGGCTACACCTTC. Protein sequence: CASSFGTRGANYGYTF. The chain joins TRBV5-1 to TRBJ1-2; possibly TRBD1 for D (6 bases). This CDR3 spans 16 amino acids. The germline gives CDR1 SGHRS, CDR2 YFSETQ. V was shortened by 2 bases and J by 2 bases, with 16 bases between the two germline ends.

The rearrangement joins TRBV6-5 to TRBJ1-1; a possible D gene is TRBD1 (6 bases). Deletions cut 4 bases from V and 5 bases from J, with 8 bases between. Germline V CDR1 and CDR2: MNHEY, SVGAGI. The length of the CDR3 is 12 residues. The CDR3 DNA is TGTGCCAGCAGTTTCGGACAGACTGAAGCTTTCTTT. Protein product: CASSFGQTEAFF.

On this clone itself: Other DNA sequences from this sample encode an identical CDR3 as well. This rearrangement joins TRBV6-1 to TRBJ1-2, with D unclear. Trimming took off 2 bases at V and 8 bases at J, with 6 bases between the two ends. Germline CDR1 and CDR2: MNHNS and SASEGT. The CDR3 loop spans 11 amino acids. This CDR3 is CASSESLGYTF. CDR3 DNA sequence: TGTGCCAGCAGTGAATCGTTAGGCTACACCTTC.

The rearrangement joins TRBV5-8 to TRBJ1-4; D perhaps matches TRBD1 (6 bases). Trimming removed 0 bases at V and 7 bases at J, with 19 bases between. The CDR3 has 17 residues. Germline V lookup: CDR1 SGHTS, CDR2 YDEGEE. This CDR3 reads CASSLVPGGLWGEKLFF. In nucleotides, the CDR3 is TGTGCCAGCAGCTTGGTCCCGGGGGGCCTATGGGGTGAAAAACTGTTTTTT.

This clone was observed a few times. V gene TRBV6-2 or TRBV6-3 combines with J gene TRBJ1-5; 7 bases are a match to TRBD1. Germline lookup yields CDR1 MNHEY and CDR2 SVGEGT. V was clipped by 2 bases and J by 6 bases; unmatched bases: 7. The CDR3 is 15 residues long. The CDR3 bases are TGTGCCAGCAGTTACCGACAGGGAACGTTTCAGCCCCAGCATTTT. Translation gives CASSYRQGTFQPQHF.

In DNA form, the CDR3 reads TGCGCCAGCAGCTTAGCGTCGCCAGGAAACACCATATATTTT. As protein: CASSLASPGNTIYF. This rearrangement joins TRBV5-1 to TRBJ1-3, with D uncertain. Germline V gene lookup returns CDR1 SGHRS and CDR2 YFSETQ. V shed 2 bases and J shed 4 bases, with 10 bases lying between them. The CDR3 consists of 14 residues.

The chain joins TRBV10-3 to TRBJ2-7, with 7 bases aligning to TRBD1. The CDR3 runs to 20 residues. With 3 bases clipped from V and 1 base from J, the junction kept 21 bases outside the gene matches. Germline V CDR1 and CDR2: ENHRY, SYGVKD. In DNA form, the CDR3 reads TGTGCCATCAGTGATAACCCCCTTGCCTCAGGGGGAAAAGTGTCCTACGAGCAGTACTTC. This gives the protein CAISDNPLASGGKVSYEQYF.

The V call is TRBV19, the J call TRBJ2-6; D gene ambiguous. Germline assignment: CDR1 LNHDA and CDR2 SQIVND (reference sequence). V was trimmed by 6 bases and J by 0 bases, leaving 3 bases between them. The CDR3 length is 13 residues. The CDR3 here is CASRYSGANVLTF. DNA of the CDR3: TGTGCCAGTAGGTACTCTGGGGCCAACGTCCTGACTTTC.

V and J are TRBV7-3 and TRBJ2-3; D may be TRBD2 (5 bases). Germline values: CDR1 SGHTA, CDR2 FQGTGA. The CDR3 spans 16 residues. With 4 bases removed from V and 0 bases from J, the gap between germline ends came to 14 bases. Written as DNA, the CDR3 is TGTGCCAGCAGCTATTACGGAGGACCTAGCACAGATACGCAGTATTTT. Protein sequence: CASSYYGGPSTDTQYF.

This CDR3 is CATSDPGNTEQFF. DNA of the CDR3: TGTGCCACCAGTGACCCAGGGAATACTGAGCAGTTCTTC. The chain links TRBV24-1 to TRBJ2-1; possible D gene TRBD1, 5 bases. The V end was cut by 4 bases, the J end by 9 bases, with 12 bases between. Germline-derived CDR1 and CDR2 are KGHDR and SFDVKD. The CDR3 covers 13 residues.

This chain uses TRBV2 with TRBJ1-5; 11 bases match TRBD1. The germline CDR1 and CDR2 sequences are SNHLY and FYNNEI. The CDR3 extends over 15 amino acids. V gave up 5 bases and J gave up 6 bases; unmatched junction bases: 6. The CDR3 DNA follows: TGTGCCAGCAGTTCTGGACAGGGGGCCGGTCAGCCCCAGCATTTT. Its protein is CASSSGQGAGQPQHF.

This sequence joins TRBV9 and TRBJ1-2; D remains ambiguous. There are 13 residues in the CDR3. Germline V CDR1 and CDR2: SGDLS, YYNGEE. Trimming pared 5 bases from V and 3 bases from J, leaving 11 bases between. The CDR3 DNA is TGTGCCAGCAGGCGGGAGATCGACTATGGCTACACCTTC. Amino acids: CASRREIDYGYTF.

This chain connects TRBV7-9 to TRBJ1-1; D remains unclear. This CDR3 contains 12 residues. The V end was cut by 5 bases, the J end by 2 bases, with 6 bases between. Germline V lookup: CDR1 SEHNR, CDR2 FQNEAQ (reference sequence). The CDR3 spells CASSPFNTEAFF. In nucleotides, the CDR3 is TGTGCCAGCAGCCCCTTCAACACTGAAGCTTTCTTT.

The chain joins TRBV7-2 to TRBJ1-5, with 7 nucleotides matching TRBD1. Germline CDR1 reads SGHTA; CDR2 reads FQGNSA. The CDR3 is 15 amino acids. Trimming cost V 5 bases and J 4 bases; bases outside gene matches: 8. CDR3 DNA sequence: TGTGCCAGCAGCCTAACCGACAGGGTGAATCAGCCCCAGCATTTT. This sequence encodes CASSLTDRVNQPQHF.

The chain has TRBV6-6 and TRBJ1-2; possibly TRBD1 for D (6 bases). V was cut by 6 bases and J by 7 bases, with 15 bases left in between. This CDR3 is built from 13 residues. Germline CDR1 reads MNHNY; CDR2 reads SVGAGI (reference sequence). CDR3 protein: CASSPRGGRGYTF. In nucleotides, the CDR3 is TGTGCCAGCAGCCCGAGGGGGGGACGTGGCTACACCTTC.

This chain joins TRBV2 and TRBJ2-4, with 8 nucleotides matching TRBD1. Per germline, CDR1 SNHLY and CDR2 FYNNEI. Unmatched junction bases numbered 4, after V lost 2 bases and J lost 7 bases. The CDR3 covers 14 residues. The CDR3 sequence: CASSETQGVNIQYF. DNA for the CDR3: TGTGCCAGCAGTGAAACACAGGGGGTGAACATTCAGTACTTC.

The genes are TRBV27 and TRBJ1-2; 8 nucleotides agree with TRBD1. CDR3 length: 16 residues. The V gene's germline CDR1 is MNHEY and CDR2 SMNVEV (reference sequence). Unmatched junction bases numbered 17, after V lost 7 bases and J lost 7 bases. The CDR3 spells CASTSWGRQGMAGYTF. The CDR3 coding sequence is TGTGCCAGCACTTCTTGGGGAAGACAGGGGATGGCTGGCTACACCTTC.

V gene TRBV7-9 combines with J gene TRBJ1-3, with TRBD1 matching over 7 bases. This CDR3 region has 14 residues. The V gene's germline CDR1 is SEHNR and CDR2 FQNEAQ (reference sequence). Losses at the gene ends were 5 bases for V and 4 bases for J; bases not matched to a gene: 5. CDR3 sequence (DNA): TGTGCCAGCAGCCGCGACAGGGCAGGAAACACCATATATTTT. Its translation is CASSRDRAGNTIYF.